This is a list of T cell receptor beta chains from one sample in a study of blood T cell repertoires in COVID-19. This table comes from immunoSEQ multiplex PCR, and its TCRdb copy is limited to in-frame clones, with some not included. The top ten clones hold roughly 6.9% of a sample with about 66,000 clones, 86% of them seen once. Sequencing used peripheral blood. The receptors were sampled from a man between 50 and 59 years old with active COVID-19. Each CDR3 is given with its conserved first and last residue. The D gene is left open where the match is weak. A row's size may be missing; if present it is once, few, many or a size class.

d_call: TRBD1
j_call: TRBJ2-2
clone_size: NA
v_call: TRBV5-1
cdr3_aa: CASSLRTGGGTGELFF
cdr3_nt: TGCGCCAGCAGCTTGCGGACAGGGGGAGGAACCGGGGAGCTGTTTTTT

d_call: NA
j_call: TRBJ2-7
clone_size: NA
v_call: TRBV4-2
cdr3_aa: CASSQDHPGASYEQYF
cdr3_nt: TGTGCCAGCAGCCAAGATCACCCAGGGGCCTCCTACGAGCAGTACTTC

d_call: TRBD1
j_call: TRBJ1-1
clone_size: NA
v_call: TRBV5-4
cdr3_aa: CASSQQGAVRNTEAFF
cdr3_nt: TGTGCCAGCAGCCAACAGGGGGCAGTGAGGAACACTGAAGCTTTCTTT

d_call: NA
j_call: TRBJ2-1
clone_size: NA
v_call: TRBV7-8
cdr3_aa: CASSLEASESYNEQFF
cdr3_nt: TGTGCCAGCAGCTTAGAAGCTAGCGAGTCCTACAATGAGCAGTTCTTC

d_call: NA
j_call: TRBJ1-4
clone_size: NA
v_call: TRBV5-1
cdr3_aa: CASSFSGRSEKLFF
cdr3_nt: TGCGCCAGCAGCTTCAGCGGACGAAGTGAAAAACTGTTTTTT

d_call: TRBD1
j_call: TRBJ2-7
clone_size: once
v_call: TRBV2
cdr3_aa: CASRGTDLYEQYF
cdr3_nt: TGTGCCAGCAGGGGGACAGACCTCTACGAGCAGTACTTC

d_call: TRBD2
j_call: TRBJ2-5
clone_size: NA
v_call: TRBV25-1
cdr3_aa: CASSELSSGGNGETQYF
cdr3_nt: TGTGCCAGCAGTGAATTGTCTAGCGGGGGGAACGGGGAGACCCAGTACTTC

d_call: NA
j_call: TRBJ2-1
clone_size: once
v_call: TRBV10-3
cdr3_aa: CAISELTGTASYNEQFF
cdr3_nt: TGTGCCATCAGTGAGCTAACCGGGACTGCCTCCTACAATGAGCAGTTCTTC

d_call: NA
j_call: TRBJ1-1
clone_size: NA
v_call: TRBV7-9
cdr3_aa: CASSLSGTEAFF
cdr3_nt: TGTGCCAGCAGCTTATCGGGCACTGAAGCTTTCTTT

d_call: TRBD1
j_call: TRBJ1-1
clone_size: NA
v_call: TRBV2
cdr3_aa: CASSADRAVNTEAFF
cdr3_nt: TGTGCCAGCAGTGCGGACAGGGCGGTGAACACTGAAGCTTTCTTT

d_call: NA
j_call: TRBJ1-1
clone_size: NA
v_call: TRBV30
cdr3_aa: CAWSTALNTEAFF
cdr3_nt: TGTGCCTGGTCGACAGCCTTGAACACTGAAGCTTTCTTT

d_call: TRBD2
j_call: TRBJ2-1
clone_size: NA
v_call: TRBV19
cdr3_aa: CASSIGTSGSSWEQFF
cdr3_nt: TGTGCCAGTAGTATCGGGACTAGCGGGAGCTCATGGGAGCAGTTCTTC

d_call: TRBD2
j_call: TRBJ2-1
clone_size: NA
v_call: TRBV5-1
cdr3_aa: CASSFSSGSPYNEQFF
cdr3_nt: TGCGCCAGCAGCTTTTCTAGCGGGAGCCCCTACAATGAGCAGTTCTTC

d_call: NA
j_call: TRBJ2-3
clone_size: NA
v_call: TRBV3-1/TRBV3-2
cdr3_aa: CASSQDSQRASTDTQYF
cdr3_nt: TGTGCCAGCAGCCAAGATTCCCAGCGGGCGAGCACAGATACGCAGTATTTT

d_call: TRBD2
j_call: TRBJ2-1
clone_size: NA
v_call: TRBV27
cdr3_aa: CASSLSVSTSGIYNEQFF
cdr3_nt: TGTGCCAGCAGTTTATCGGTTTCGACTAGCGGGATTTACAATGAGCAGTTCTTC

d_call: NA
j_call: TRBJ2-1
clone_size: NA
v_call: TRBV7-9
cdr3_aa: CASSLRGSSYNEQFF
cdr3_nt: TGTGCCAGCAGCCTAAGGGGGAGCTCCTACAATGAGCAGTTCTTC

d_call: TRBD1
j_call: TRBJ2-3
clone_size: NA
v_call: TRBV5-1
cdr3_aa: CASSFRPTGTEPDTQYF
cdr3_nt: TGCGCCAGCAGCTTTAGACCGACAGGGACGGAGCCAGATACGCAGTATTTT

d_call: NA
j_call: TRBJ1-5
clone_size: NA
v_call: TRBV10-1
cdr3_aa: CASSRDSNQPQHF
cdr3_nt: TGCGCCAGCAGTCGGGACTCAAATCAGCCCCAGCATTTT

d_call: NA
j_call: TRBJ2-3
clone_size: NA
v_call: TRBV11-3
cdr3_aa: CASSLTPSVGVTDTQYF
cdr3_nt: TGTGCCAGCAGCTTAACACCAAGTGTCGGAGTCACAGATACGCAGTATTTT

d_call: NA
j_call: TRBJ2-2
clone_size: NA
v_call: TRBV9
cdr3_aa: CASSVRVYTGELFF
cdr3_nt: TGTGCCAGCAGCGTCAGGGTGTACACCGGGGAGCTGTTTTTT